This T cell receptor (beta chain) originates from a study of control samples from healthy donors and cancer patients. Generated by immunoSEQ multiplex PCR, the TCRdb table keeps only in-frame clones and is missing some. There are around 180,000 clones in the sample; around 88% occur only once, and roughly 5.3% lies in the top ten. Regarding this clone: Distinct nucleotide sequences in the sample also encode this CDR3.

This receptor was obtained from a woman under 40 in good health. The sample comprised blood.

CDR3 in DNA: TGTGCCAGCAGCTTAACCCGGGGCGGCAATCAGCCCCAGCATTTT. It specifies CASSLTRGGNQPQHF. V is TRBV7-2 and J is TRBJ1-5, with a tentative D call TRBD1 (5 bases). Deletions cut 2 bases from V and 2 bases from J, with 10 bases between. The germline V gene has CDR1 SGHTA and CDR2 FQGNSA. The CDR3 is made up of 15 amino acids.